Each of the 26 T cell receptor beta chains below was sequenced from the same sample in a study of blood T cell repertoires in COVID-19. This table comes from immunoSEQ multiplex PCR, and its TCRdb copy is limited to in-frame clones, with some not included. The repertoire holds roughly 200,000 clones, with 80% to 90% as singletons. Material for sequencing was peripheral blood. The receptors were gathered from a woman older than 75 with COVID-19, enrolled during active disease.

The J gene is TRBJ1-5, the V gene TRBV7-4; the D gene is possibly TRBD1 (6 bases). The V gene's germline CDR1 is SGHVT and CDR2 SQSDAQ. V lost 6 bases and J 3 bases, leaving 15 bases between the germline ends. The CDR3 has 15 amino acids. The CDR3 bases are TGTGCCAGCAGTCACGGCGGACAGTTCAATCAGCCCCAGCATTTT. Protein sequence: CASSHGGQFNQPQHF.

This clone was counted a single time. The V call is TRBV7-9, the J call TRBJ1-1, with 8 bases fitting TRBD1. Germline values: CDR1 SEHNR, CDR2 FQNEAQ (reference sequence). This CDR3 is built from 15 residues. The junction had 6 bases not matched to a gene; V was cut back by 5 bases and J by 1 base. The CDR3 DNA follows: TGTGCCAGCAGCGCAAGTGACAGGGGGAACACTGAAGCTTTCTTT. Protein: CASSASDRGNTEAFF.

The rearrangement links TRBV28 to TRBJ2-2; tentatively, D is TRBD1 (8 bases). V lost 4 bases to trimming and J lost 10 bases, with 16 bases between them. CDR3 length: 14 residues. Germline values: CDR1 MDHEN, CDR2 SYDVKM. CDR3 sequence reads: CASSSQGGVEELFF. The DNA of the CDR3 is TGTGCCAGCAGTTCACAGGGGGGGGTCGAGGAGCTGTTTTTT.

CDR3 sequence reads: CASRRGLPSYEQYF. The CDR3 region has the DNA TGTGCCAGCAGACGGGGACTACCTTCTTACGAGCAGTACTTC. This chain links TRBV6-5 with TRBJ2-7; 7 bases map to TRBD2. The CDR3 is 14 amino acids. The ends lost 6 bases at V and 4 bases at J; junction bases unmatched: 9. Germline CDR1 and CDR2: MNHEY and SVGAGI.

The chain combines TRBV7-2 with TRBJ1-4; D remains ambiguous. Deletions cut 5 bases from V and 0 bases from J, with 10 bases between. The CDR3 runs to 15 residues. The germline V gene has CDR1 SGHTA and CDR2 FQGNSA. CDR3 in amino acids: CASSIQTTTNEKLFF. CDR3 coding DNA: TGTGCCAGCAGCATCCAGACTACAACTAATGAAAAACTGTTTTTT.

V is TRBV15 and J is TRBJ2-7, with D perhaps TRBD1 (6 bases). This CDR3 contains 15 residues. V dropped 0 bases and J dropped 1 base, with 10 bases sitting between them. CDR1 and CDR2 (germline): LNHNV, YYDKDF (reference sequence). The CDR3 reads CATSRDHRESYEQYV. The DNA of the CDR3 is TGTGCCACCAGCAGAGATCACAGGGAATCCTACGAGCAGTACGTC.

The gene calls are TRBV6-5 and TRBJ1-2, with 9 bases identical to TRBD1. V dropped 5 bases and J dropped 5; count of bases not matched to a gene: 3. This CDR3 has 13 amino acids. Germline V gene sequence: CDR1 MNHEY, CDR2 SVGAGI. The CDR3 nucleotides are TGTGCCAGCAGTCCCGACAGGGGGTATGGCTACACCTTC. As protein: CASSPDRGYGYTF.

The V gene is TRBV10-1, the J gene TRBJ2-6, with D possibly matching TRBD1 (5 bases). The CDR3 covers 14 residues. Trimming shortened V by 6 bases and J by 2 bases, and 8 bases separated the two germline ends. Germline V lookup: CDR1 WNHNN, CDR2 SYGVQD (reference sequence). In DNA, the CDR3 is TGCGCCAGCAGCCAGGGCCCTGGGGCCAACGTCCTGACTTTC. This codes for CASSQGPGANVLTF.

The chain combines TRBV28 with TRBJ1-5; D perhaps matches TRBD1 (6 bases). Germline CDR1 and CDR2: MDHEN and SYDVKM. Trimming removed 5 bases at V and 1 base at J, with 15 bases between. There are 16 residues in the CDR3. CDR3 amino acids: CASSIAGARSNQPQHF. The CDR3, as DNA: TGTGCCAGCAGTATCGCAGGGGCGCGCAGCAATCAGCCCCAGCATTTT.

This chain links TRBV7-8 with TRBJ1-6, with no clear D. The V and J ends lost 1 base and 8 bases respectively, with 12 bases between them. The CDR3 totals 15 residues. Germline assignment: CDR1 SGHVS and CDR2 FQNEAQ. CDR3 nucleotide sequence: TGTGCCAGCAGCTTAGGACAAGTCAGATATTCACCCCTCCACTTT. Amino acid sequence: CASSLGQVRYSPLHF.

The gene calls are TRBV30 and TRBJ2-2, with 12 bases lining up with TRBD2. This CDR3 has 15 residues. The V gene end was trimmed by 0 bases and the J gene end by 8 bases; junction bases not matched to a gene: 4. Germline assignment: CDR1 GTSNPN and CDR2 SVGIG (reference sequence). The CDR3 protein is CAWSVLAGGPGELFF. As DNA, the CDR3 is TGTGCCTGGAGTGTCCTAGCGGGGGGGCCAGGGGAGCTGTTTTTT.

The J gene is TRBJ2-3, the V gene TRBV3-1 (or the pseudogene TRBV3-2), with D uncertain. Germline lookup yields CDR1 LGHDT and CDR2 YNNKEL (reference sequence). There are 14 residues in the CDR3. The ends were cut back, 5 bases at V and 0 bases at J, with 9 bases in the middle. The CDR3 bases are TGTGCCAGCAGCACCCGCGGAAGCACAGATACGCAGTATTTT. This gives the protein CASSTRGSTDTQYF.

The chain is built from TRBV7-6 and TRBJ2-2; TRBD2 matches at 12 bases. The CDR3 has 18 amino acids. Trimming cost V 4 bases and J 2 bases; bases outside gene matches: 8. CDR1 is SGHVS, CDR2 FNYEAQ, per germline. In DNA, the CDR3 is TGTGCCAGCAGCTCCCGACTAGCGGGGGAACGAAACACCGGGGAGCTGTTTTTT. Residues: CASSSRLAGERNTGELFF.

The chain combines TRBV5-1 with TRBJ2-2; D is ambiguous. CDR1 and CDR2 (germline): SGHRS, YFSETQ. The CDR3 runs 16 residues. V lost 7 bases to trimming and J lost 0 bases, with 16 bases between them. Here the CDR3 reads CASRRVAAANTGELFF. The CDR3 bases are TGCGCCAGCCGCCGTGTTGCGGCGGCGAACACCGGGGAGCTGTTTTTT.

V gene TRBV24-1 combines with J gene TRBJ2-5, with a tentative D call TRBD1 (5 bases). The CDR3 consists of 15 residues. V was clipped by 4 bases and J by 4 bases, with 15 bases between them. Germline-derived CDR1 and CDR2 are KGHDR and SFDVKD. This CDR3 is CATSDSRTTGETQYF. CDR3 in DNA: TGTGCCACCAGTGACTCTCGGACAACGGGAGAGACCCAGTACTTC.

The chain employs TRBV19 and TRBJ1-3, with 7 nucleotides matching TRBD1. J gave up 2 bases and V 8 bases, and 9 bases lay outside the gene matches. This CDR3 has 15 amino acids. Germline V gives CDR1 LNHDA, CDR2 SQIVND (reference sequence). DNA for the CDR3: TGTGCCAGTCATCTTACAGGGGTTACTGGAAACACCATATATTTT. Its protein is CASHLTGVTGNTIYF.

The genes are TRBV7-2 and TRBJ1-2; D is undetermined. The CDR3 loop spans 13 amino acids. The V end was cut by 3 bases, the J end by 4 bases, with 9 bases between. Germline CDR1 and CDR2: SGHTA and FQGNSA. The CDR3 here is CASSFSGTYGYTF. The DNA of the CDR3 is TGTGCCAGCAGCTTCTCAGGAACCTATGGCTACACCTTC.

The count of this clone is one. This chain joins TRBV30 and TRBJ2-7, with a possible D match to TRBD2 (7 bases). Germline assignment: CDR1 GTSNPN and CDR2 SVGIG (reference sequence). The length of the CDR3 is 14 residues. Trimming pared 2 bases from V and 7 bases from J, leaving 18 bases between. In DNA, the CDR3 is TGTGCCTGGAGTTTAGGGGGGGGGACGGGTGAGCAGTACTTC. It specifies CAWSLGGGTGEQYF.

The chain employs TRBV7-8 and TRBJ1-1, with D possibly matching TRBD1 (5 bases). Germline loops: CDR1 SGHVS, CDR2 FQNEAQ. The CDR3 covers 16 residues. The V and J ends lost 2 bases and 0 bases respectively, with 13 bases between them. The CDR3 sequence is CASSLFRSGMNTEAFF. The CDR3 coding sequence is TGTGCCAGCAGCTTATTTCGGTCAGGGATGAACACTGAAGCTTTCTTT.

This clone was recorded only once. This sequence joins TRBV5-1 and TRBJ2-5, with TRBD2 matching 12 bases. Trimming removed 2 bases from V and 5 bases from J; junction bases left unmatched: 4. CDR3 length: 15 amino acids. The germline V gene encodes CDR1 SGHRS and CDR2 YFSETQ. The CDR3 is CASSFASGGAETQYF. The CDR3 coding sequence is TGCGCCAGCAGCTTCGCTAGCGGGGGGGCGGAGACCCAGTACTTC.

The chain has TRBV9 and TRBJ2-7; 8 positions match TRBD1. Per the germline V gene, CDR1 is SGDLS and CDR2 is YYNGEE. The V segment lost 0 bases and the J segment 1 base; nucleotides outside the gene matches: 12. The CDR3 contains 18 residues. CDR3 residues: CASSVGLMRQGNSYEQYF. The CDR3 nucleotides are TGTGCCAGCAGCGTAGGGCTTATGCGACAGGGGAATTCCTACGAGCAGTACTTC.

V gene TRBV5-8 combines with J gene TRBJ1-5; 9 bases align to TRBD1. The length of the CDR3 is 14 residues. CDR1 is SGHTS, CDR2 YDEGEE, per germline. Trimming at V came to 3 bases and at J to 5 bases, leaving 3 bases not matched to a gene. The CDR3 sequence is CASSSGTGYQPQHF. CDR3 sequence (DNA): TGTGCCAGCAGCTCCGGGACAGGGTATCAGCCCCAGCATTTT.

The chain employs TRBV18 and TRBJ1-4; TRBD1 is a possible D gene (5 bases). The germline V gene encodes CDR1 KGHSH and CDR2 LQKENI. The V gene lost 0 bases and the J gene lost 7 bases, with 12 bases spanning the gap. CDR3 size: 15 residues. This chain's CDR3 is CASSPPSLGGEKLFF. CDR3 DNA sequence: TGTGCCAGCTCACCACCGTCGCTGGGGGGTGAAAAACTGTTTTTT.

The chain employs TRBV5-1 and TRBJ2-3; maybe TRBD1 (7 bases). V lost 1 base to trimming and J lost 2 bases, with 14 bases between them. The CDR3 spans 16 residues. CDR1 SGHRS and CDR2 YFSETQ come from the germline V gene. The CDR3 loop reads CASSLWAGQSTDTQYF. In DNA form, the CDR3 reads TGCGCCAGCAGCTTGTGGGCGGGACAGTCCACAGATACGCAGTATTTT.

This clone was counted a few times. V usage is TRBV10-3 and J usage is TRBJ2-1; 8 bases line up with TRBD2. The CDR3 covers 15 residues. J was trimmed by 3 bases and V by 0 bases; bases with no gene match: 1. Germline assignment: CDR1 ENHRY and CDR2 SYGVKD. CDR3 sequence (DNA): TGTGCCATCAGTGAGTCCGGGGGGGTCTACAATGAGCAGTTCTTC. Encoded protein: CAISESGGVYNEQFF.

This rearrangement joins TRBV29-1 to TRBJ2-7, with 7 bases matching TRBD1. The CDR3 loop spans 14 amino acids. V was clipped by 8 bases and J by 6 bases; unmatched bases: 16. CDR1 is SQVTM and CDR2 is ANQGSEA in the germline V gene. This CDR3 is CSLEGALLPCEQYF. DNA of the CDR3: TGCAGCTTAGAGGGGGCACTCCTCCCCTGCGAGCAGTACTTC.